These 24 T cell receptor beta chains came from one sample sequenced in a study of control samples from healthy donors and cancer patients (dated by TCRdb to the early 2020s). The library was generated by the immunoSEQ multiplex PCR assay. TCRdb re-hosts the immuneACCESS table, in-frame sequences only. Its copies lack some clones; in the studies checked, an unresolved V gene accounts for under half of them, and the cause for the rest is not known. This sample holds tens of thousands of clones; roughly 94% were observed only once. More than 20% of the sample is taken by the ten largest. Specimen: blood. The receptors stem from a man in his sixties in good health.

This clone was recorded once. The J gene is TRBJ2-4, the V gene TRBV19, with D maybe TRBD2 (5 bases). The V and J ends lost 1 base and 12 bases respectively, with 13 bases between them. In germline, CDR1 is LNHDA, CDR2 SQIVND (reference sequence). This CDR3 has 13 amino acids. CDR3 amino acids: CASSIAYDYDQYF. The CDR3 DNA reads as TGTGCCAGTAGTATAGCGTACGACTACGATCAGTACTTC.

The J gene is TRBJ1-2, the V gene TRBV3-1 (or the pseudogene TRBV3-2); no definite D call. This CDR3 spans 14 amino acids. The ends were cut back, 1 base at V and 4 bases at J, with 10 bases in the middle. Germline lookup yields CDR1 LGHDT and CDR2 YNNKEL (reference sequence). The CDR3 nucleotides read TGTGCCAGCAGCCAAGCATCCAGTTTCTATGGCTACACCTTC. It encodes CASSQASSFYGYTF.

This clone was counted once. The chain has TRBV18 and TRBJ2-1; D is possibly TRBD2 (6 bases). This CDR3 spans 13 amino acids. Germline lookup yields CDR1 KGHSH and CDR2 LQKENI. The V and J ends lost 3 bases and 7 bases respectively, with 10 bases between them. CDR3 sequence reads: CASSPGTGNEQFF. The CDR3 region has the DNA TGTGCCAGCTCACCGGGGACTGGAAATGAGCAGTTCTTC.

V usage is TRBV6-1 and J usage is TRBJ1-1; D gene uncertain. Germline assignment: CDR1 MNHNS and CDR2 SASEGT. The CDR3 has 15 residues. V lost 1 base and J lost 3, with 12 bases in between. CDR3 bases: TGTGCCAGCAGTGAAGTTGAGGGAGGGCACACTGAAGCTTTCTTT. Its protein product is CASSEVEGGHTEAFF.

V and J are TRBV24-1 and TRBJ2-2; D possibly corresponds to TRBD1 (6 bases). CDR1 is KGHDR, CDR2 SFDVKD, per germline. V gave up 9 bases and J gave up 1 base, with 14 bases separating them. This CDR3 contains 15 residues. The CDR3 region has the DNA TGTGCCACCGGAGGACAGTGGGGGAACACCGGGGAGCTGTTTTTT. It encodes CATGGQWGNTGELFF.

The V gene is TRBV11-3, the J gene TRBJ2-7; 7 nucleotides line up with TRBD1. Germline V gives CDR1 SGHNT, CDR2 YENEEA. This CDR3 is built from 16 residues. Losses at the gene ends were 3 bases for V and 1 base for J; bases not matched to a gene: 9. The CDR3 nucleotides read TGTGCCAGCAGCTTCCATCACAGGGGCCTATCCTACGAGCAGTACTTC. This codes for CASSFHHRGLSYEQYF.

This clone appeared a single time. This chain links TRBV11-2 with TRBJ2-5, with 7 bases identical to TRBD2. The CDR3 is 16 residues long. Germline assignment: CDR1 SGHAT and CDR2 FQNNGV. V shed 1 base, J shed 4 bases, and the junction held 9 bases outside the gene matches. DNA of the CDR3: TGTGCCAGCAGCTTAGGACTTACTAGCGCGGGAGAGACCCAGTACTTC. Its translation: CASSLGLTSAGETQYF.

The chain combines TRBV28 with TRBJ2-7, with D hard to call. The CDR3 consists of 12 residues. Per the germline V gene, CDR1 is MDHEN and CDR2 is SYDVKM. Between the trimmed V and J ends, which lost 3 bases and 3 bases, there was a span of 6 bases. CDR3 coding DNA: TGTGCCAGCAGTTTGATGGGCTACGAGCAGTACTTC. Translating gives CASSLMGYEQYF.

The genes are TRBV6-5 and TRBJ1-2; TRBD1 might be the D (5 bases). Germline CDR1 reads MNHEY; CDR2 reads SVGAGI. V lost 6 bases, J lost 5 bases, and 16 bases lay in between. The CDR3 length is 14 residues. The CDR3 loop is CASRILSGTYGYTF. The CDR3 coding sequence is TGTGCCAGCAGAATTTTATCAGGGACGTATGGCTACACCTTC.

The chain employs TRBV2 and TRBJ1-4, with 12 bases that match TRBD1. After removal of 6 bases from V and 7 bases from J, the junction contained 6 bases not matched to a gene. CDR1 SNHLY and CDR2 FYNNEI come from the germline V gene. The CDR3 loop spans 15 amino acids. The CDR3 DNA sequence: TGTGCCAGCAGAGCCGGGACAGGGGGCTCTGAAAAACTGTTTTTT. It yields the protein CASRAGTGGSEKLFF.

The chain employs TRBV30 and TRBJ2-2; D ambiguous. Trimming removed 5 bases from V and 1 base from J, with 8 bases in between. This CDR3 has 13 amino acids. The germline CDR1 and CDR2 sequences are GTSNPN and SVGIG (reference sequence). The chain's CDR3 is CAWHWLNTGELFF. CDR3 bases: TGTGCCTGGCATTGGCTGAACACCGGGGAGCTGTTTTTT.

This clone was detected only once. The chain has TRBV11-3 and TRBJ1-2; TRBD1 is a possible D gene (5 bases). Trimming shortened V by 3 bases and J by 4 bases, and 12 bases separated the two germline ends. This CDR3 has 14 amino acids. Germline lookup yields CDR1 SGHNT and CDR2 YENEEA. As DNA, the CDR3 is TGTGCCAGCAGCTTTGGGGGGGATCCCTATGGCTACACCTTC. It codes for CASSFGGDPYGYTF.

V and J are TRBV5-5 and TRBJ2-7; TRBD2 aligns across 12 bases. V lost 4 bases to trimming and J lost 6 bases; unmatched junction nucleotides: 5. This CDR3 has 14 amino acids. The germline V gene has CDR1 SGHKS and CDR2 YYEKEE (reference sequence). The CDR3 protein is CASSETSGSFEQYF. The CDR3 DNA sequence: TGTGCCAGCAGCGAGACTAGCGGGAGTTTCGAGCAGTACTTC.

The chain combines TRBV7-9 with TRBJ2-2; 8 bases are a match to TRBD2. The CDR3 has 16 residues. V lost 7 bases and J lost 0; bases outside the gene matches: 7. Germline lookup yields CDR1 SEHNR and CDR2 FQNEAQ (reference sequence). The CDR3, as DNA: TGTGCCAGCACCTTGTTAGCGGGATCGAACACCGGGGAGCTGTTTTTT. It translates to CASTLLAGSNTGELFF.

The CDR3 sequence is CATSTQGGANEQFF. The CDR3, as DNA: TGTGCCACCAGCACCCAGGGGGGGGCGAATGAGCAGTTCTTC. The chain joins TRBV15 to TRBJ2-1, with D perhaps TRBD1 or TRBD2 (7 bases each). Trimming cost V 4 bases and J 7 bases, with 14 bases left between them. The CDR3 has 14 residues. The germline gives CDR1 LNHNV, CDR2 YYDKDF (reference sequence).

The chain has TRBV4-2 and TRBJ2-3, with 10 bases fitting TRBD2. CDR3 length equals 16 residues. CDR1 and CDR2 (germline): LGHNA, YNFKEQ. The V gene end was trimmed by 4 bases and the J gene end by 2 bases; junction bases not matched to a gene: 6. The CDR3 region has the DNA TGTGCCAGCAGCCGCCGCACTAGCGGGGACACAGATACGCAGTATTTT. This encodes CASSRRTSGDTDTQYF.

The CDR3 loop reads CASSQTGETQYF. Written as DNA, the CDR3 is TGTGCCAGCAGCCAAACTGGGGAGACCCAGTACTTC. The chain links TRBV3-1 (or the pseudogene TRBV3-2) to TRBJ2-5; D is unclear. From germline, CDR1 is LGHDT and CDR2 YNNKEL (reference sequence). V lost 2 bases and J 5 bases, leaving 6 bases between the germline ends. The CDR3 extends over 12 amino acids.

This sequence joins TRBV6-5 and TRBJ1-3; D call uncertain. Germline-derived CDR1 and CDR2 are MNHEY and SVGAGI. CDR3 length: 16 residues. V gave up 3 bases and J gave up 0 bases, with 12 bases separating them. CDR3 residues: CASSYSPPSSGNTIYF. The CDR3 DNA reads as TGTGCCAGCAGTTATTCCCCACCGAGCTCTGGAAACACCATATATTTT.

The gene calls are TRBV7-2 and TRBJ2-1; TRBD2 matches 12 bases. Germline V gives CDR1 SGHTA, CDR2 FQGNSA. The J segment lost 7 bases and the V segment lost 6 bases, leaving 7 bases of the junction unmatched. The CDR3 has 15 residues. The CDR3 reads CASRTSLAGGNEQFF. CDR3 nucleotides: TGTGCCAGCAGAACGTCACTAGCGGGAGGAAATGAGCAGTTCTTC.

V is TRBV19 and J is TRBJ2-5; D is unresolved. Per germline, CDR1 LNHDA and CDR2 SQIVND (reference sequence). The CDR3 has 14 amino acids. V dropped 2 bases and J dropped 4 bases, with 11 bases sitting between them. Here the CDR3 reads CASSIRSFRETQYF. The DNA of the CDR3 is TGTGCCAGTAGTATACGTAGTTTCCGAGAGACCCAGTACTTC.

Only one count was recorded for this clone. This chain links TRBV14 with TRBJ2-5; no reliable D call. The CDR3 is 18 residues long. V was clipped by 0 bases and J by 3 bases, with 20 bases between them. Looked up from germline, CDR1 is SGHDN and CDR2 is FVKESK. The CDR3 protein is CASSQDSSGHHPEETQYF. The CDR3 nucleotides read TGTGCCAGCAGCCAAGACTCTAGTGGGCATCACCCGGAAGAGACCCAGTACTTC.

V gene TRBV5-1 combines with J gene TRBJ1-5; possibly TRBD1 for D (6 bases). V was cut by 0 bases and J by 5 bases, with 12 bases left in between. Germline values: CDR1 SGHRS, CDR2 YFSETQ. The CDR3 is 15 residues long. CDR3 residues: CASSLGDRRDQPQHF. The CDR3 nucleotides read TGCGCCAGCAGCTTGGGCGACAGGCGAGATCAGCCCCAGCATTTT.

The rearrangement joins TRBV10-3 to TRBJ2-7, with 9 bases fitting TRBD2. The CDR3 loop spans 15 amino acids. Germline V gene data show CDR1 as ENHRY and CDR2 as SYGVKD. After removal of 2 bases from V and 2 bases from J, the junction contained 4 bases not matched to a gene. In DNA, the CDR3 is TGTGCCATCAGTGAGGCGACTAGCGGAACCTACGAGCAGTACTTC. Its protein product is CAISEATSGTYEQYF.

The J gene is TRBJ2-7, the V gene TRBV27; D could derive from TRBD1 or TRBD2 (5 bases each). The CDR3 runs 15 residues. Germline-derived CDR1 and CDR2 are MNHEY and SMNVEV (reference sequence). The V end lost 5 bases, the J end lost 1 base, and 15 bases lay between the germline ends. CDR3 nucleotides: TGTGCCAGCAGTGCCTCCGGGACCGATTCCTACGAGCAGTACTTC. It translates to CASSASGTDSYEQYF.